Sequencing of this T cell receptor beta chain was carried out in a study of blood T cell repertoires in COVID-19. Study information: T cells, B-cell-depleted T cells, or PBMCs supplied cDNA or gDNA.

Profiled with immunoSEQ multiplex PCR; TCRdb holds only in-frame clones, not every one. Here the sample spans about 98,000 clones, around 84% being singletons. The V and J ends lost 4 bases and 5 bases, in that order; junction bases with no gene match: 5. The CDR3 runs 14 residues. Germline V gene lookup returns CDR1 SGHNT and CDR2 YYREEE (reference sequence). V and J are TRBV5-4 and TRBJ1-4; 7 nucleotides match TRBD1. Sequenced sample: peripheral blood. The receptor's source is a man in his fifties or sixties with active or convalescent COVID-19. CDR3 region: CASSRDRLNEKLFF. For the CDR3, the DNA is TGTGCCAGCAGCCGGGACAGATTGAATGAAAAACTGTTTTTT.